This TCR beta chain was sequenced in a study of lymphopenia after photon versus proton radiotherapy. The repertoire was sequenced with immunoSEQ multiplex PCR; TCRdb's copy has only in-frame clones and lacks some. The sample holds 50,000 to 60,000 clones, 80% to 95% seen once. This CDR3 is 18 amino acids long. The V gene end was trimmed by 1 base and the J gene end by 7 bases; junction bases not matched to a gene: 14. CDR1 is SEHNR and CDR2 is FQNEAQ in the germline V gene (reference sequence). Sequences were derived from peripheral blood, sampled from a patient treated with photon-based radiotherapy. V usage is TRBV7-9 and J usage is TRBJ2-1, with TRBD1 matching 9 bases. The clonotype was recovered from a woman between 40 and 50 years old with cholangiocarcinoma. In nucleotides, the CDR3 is TGTGCCAGCAGCTTAGAGGCCACGAGGGACAGGGTTTTGAATGAGCAGTTCTTC. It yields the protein CASSLEATRDRVLNEQFF.